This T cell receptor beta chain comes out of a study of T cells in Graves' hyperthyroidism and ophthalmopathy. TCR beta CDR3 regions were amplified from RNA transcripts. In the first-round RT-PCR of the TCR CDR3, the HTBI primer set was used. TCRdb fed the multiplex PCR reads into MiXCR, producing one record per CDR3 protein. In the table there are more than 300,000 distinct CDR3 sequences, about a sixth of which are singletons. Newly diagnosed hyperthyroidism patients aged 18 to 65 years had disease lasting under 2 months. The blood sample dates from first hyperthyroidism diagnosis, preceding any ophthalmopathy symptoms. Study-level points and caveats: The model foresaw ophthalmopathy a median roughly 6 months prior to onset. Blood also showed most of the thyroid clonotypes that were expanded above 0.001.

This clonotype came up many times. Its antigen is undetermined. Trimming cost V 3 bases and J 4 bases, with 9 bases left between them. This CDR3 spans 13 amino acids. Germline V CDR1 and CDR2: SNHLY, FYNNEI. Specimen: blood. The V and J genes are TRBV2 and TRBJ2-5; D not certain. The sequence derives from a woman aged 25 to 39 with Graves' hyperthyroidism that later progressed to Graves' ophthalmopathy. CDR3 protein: CASSDRSRETQYF. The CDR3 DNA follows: TGTGCCAGCAGTGATAGGTCGCGAGAGACCCAGTACTTC.